The following is a TCR beta chain sequence with its context. Its target is not known. The CDR3 extends over 13 amino acids. CDR1 is MGHRA, CDR2 YSYEKL, per germline. The V gene lost 2 bases and the J gene lost 3 bases, with 8 bases spanning the gap. The data are from a study of OX40 agonist ivuxolimab in advanced cancers. Study context: Ivuxolimab is a fully human IgG2 antibody that activates OX40 (CD134).

Findings and caveats of the study: The expanded peripheral T cells' antigen specificity was not determined.

The table came from immunoSEQ multiplex PCR; TCRdb's copy has only in-frame clones and leaves some out. In the table there are roughly 80,000 clones, 90% to 95% of which are singletons. V is TRBV4-1 and J is TRBJ2-7; D possibly corresponds to TRBD2 (5 bases). The sequence came from an adult with an advanced solid tumor such as melanoma, head and neck, liver or kidney cancer. The sample consisted of CD4+ or CD8+ T cells sorted from blood, taken in a trial of the OX40 agonist ivuxolimab. CDR3 bases: TGCGCCAGCAGCCAACCGGGATACTACGAGCAGTACTTC. Its translation is CASSQPGYYEQYF.